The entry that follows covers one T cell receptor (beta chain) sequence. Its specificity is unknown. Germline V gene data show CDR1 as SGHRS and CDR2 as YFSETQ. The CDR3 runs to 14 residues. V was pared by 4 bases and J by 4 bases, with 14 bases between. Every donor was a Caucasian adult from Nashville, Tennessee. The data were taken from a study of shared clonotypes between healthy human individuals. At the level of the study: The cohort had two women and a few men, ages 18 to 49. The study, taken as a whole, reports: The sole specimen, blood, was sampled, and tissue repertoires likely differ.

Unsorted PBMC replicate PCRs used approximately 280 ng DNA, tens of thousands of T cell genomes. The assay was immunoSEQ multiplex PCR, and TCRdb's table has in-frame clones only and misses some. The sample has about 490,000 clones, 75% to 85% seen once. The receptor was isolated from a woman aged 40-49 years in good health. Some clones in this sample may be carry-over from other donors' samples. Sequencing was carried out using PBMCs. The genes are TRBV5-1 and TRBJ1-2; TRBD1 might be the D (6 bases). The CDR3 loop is CASSPTQGTYGYTF. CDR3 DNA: TGCGCCAGCAGCCCGACCCAGGGGACCTATGGCTACACCTTC.